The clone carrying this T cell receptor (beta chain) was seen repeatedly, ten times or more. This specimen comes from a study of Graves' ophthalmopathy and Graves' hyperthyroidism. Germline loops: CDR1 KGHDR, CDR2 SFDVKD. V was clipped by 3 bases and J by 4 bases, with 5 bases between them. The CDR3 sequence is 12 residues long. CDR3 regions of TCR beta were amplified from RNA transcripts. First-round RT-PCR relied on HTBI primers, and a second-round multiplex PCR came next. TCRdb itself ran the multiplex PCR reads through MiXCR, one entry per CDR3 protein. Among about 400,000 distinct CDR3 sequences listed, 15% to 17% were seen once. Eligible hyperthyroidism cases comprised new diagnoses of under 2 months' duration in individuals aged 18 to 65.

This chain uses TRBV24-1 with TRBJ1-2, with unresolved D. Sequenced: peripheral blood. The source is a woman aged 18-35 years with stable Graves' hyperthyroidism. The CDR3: CATSDAVYGYTF. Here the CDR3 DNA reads TGTGCCACCAGTGATGCGGTCTATGGCTACACCTTC.